Following are 2 T cell receptor beta chains from one sample sequenced in a study of T cell responses to AZD1222 COVID-19 vaccine. Repertoires were generated with immunoSEQ multiplex PCR, while TCRdb's copy carries only in-frame clones and drops some. The repertoire holds 130,000 to 150,000 clones, with roughly 92% as singletons. The sequencing here drew on peripheral blood, taken on day 0 of AZD1222 vaccination. The receptors were sampled from an adult in good health.

The chain links TRBV11-2 to TRBJ2-1; D ambiguous. Germline V gene data show CDR1 as SGHAT and CDR2 as FQNNGV. The CDR3 spans 14 residues. V lost 3 bases to trimming and J lost 0 bases, with 6 bases between them. The chain's CDR3 is CASSFSSSYNEQFF. Written as DNA, the CDR3 is TGTGCCAGCAGCTTCTCGAGCTCCTACAATGAGCAGTTCTTC.

As concerns this clone: This CDR3 is also generated by other DNA sequences in the sample. The chain carries TRBV7-9 and TRBJ2-3; D not certain. The germline V gene encodes CDR1 SEHNR and CDR2 FQNEAQ (reference sequence). CDR3 length equals 12 residues. V lost 1 base to trimming and J lost 3 bases, with 2 bases between them. In DNA form, the CDR3 reads TGTGCCAGCAGCTTAGGGACAGATACGCAGTATTTT. As protein: CASSLGTDTQYF.